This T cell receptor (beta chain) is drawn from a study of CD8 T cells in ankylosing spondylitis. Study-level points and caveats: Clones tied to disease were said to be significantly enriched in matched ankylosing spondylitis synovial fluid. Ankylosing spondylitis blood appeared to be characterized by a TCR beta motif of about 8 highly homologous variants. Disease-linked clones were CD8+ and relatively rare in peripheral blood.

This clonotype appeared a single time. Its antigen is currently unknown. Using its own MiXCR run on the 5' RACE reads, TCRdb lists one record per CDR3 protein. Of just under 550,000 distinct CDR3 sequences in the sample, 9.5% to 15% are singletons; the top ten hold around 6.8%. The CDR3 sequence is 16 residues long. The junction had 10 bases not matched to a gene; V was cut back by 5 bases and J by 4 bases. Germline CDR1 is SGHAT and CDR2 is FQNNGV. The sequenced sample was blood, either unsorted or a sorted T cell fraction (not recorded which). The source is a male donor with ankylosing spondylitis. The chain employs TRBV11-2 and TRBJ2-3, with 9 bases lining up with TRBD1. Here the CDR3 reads CASSLTGGAVADTQYF. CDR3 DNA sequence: TGTGCCAGCAGCCTCACAGGGGGCGCCGTTGCAGATACGCAGTATTTT.